Presented here are 29 T cell receptor beta chains from one specimen sequenced in a study of identical twins. TCRdb itself ran the 5' RACE reads through MiXCR, one entry per CDR3 protein. The profile covers 250,000 to 300,000 distinct CDR3 sequences, with 6.5% to 9.5% appearing a single time and less than 4% taken by the ten largest. The same data also contributed to another study, on yellow fever vaccine responses in identical twins.

Sequencing input: CD8+ T cells sorted from blood. The receptors shown here come from a woman between 18 and 29 years old in good health.

The V and J genes are TRBV6-2 or TRBV6-3 and TRBJ2-5; D may be TRBD1 (5 bases). The CDR3 sequence is 14 residues long. Germline assignment: CDR1 MNHEY and CDR2 SVGEGT. The ends were cut back, 1 base at V and 1 base at J, with 7 bases in the middle. The CDR3 DNA sequence: TGTGCCAGCAGTTACTACAGGCGCCAAGAGACCCAGTACTTC. Its protein product is CASSYYRRQETQYF.

The rearrangement joins TRBV27 to TRBJ2-3; D remains ambiguous. Per germline, CDR1 MNHEY and CDR2 SMNVEV (reference sequence). V was cut by 6 bases and J by 6 bases, with 19 bases left in between. The CDR3 length is 15 residues. The CDR3 reads CASRSGSTDGDTQYF. The CDR3 DNA follows: TGTGCCAGCAGATCCGGGTCTACGGACGGGGATACGCAGTATTTT.

This clonotype was observed a few times. CDR3: CASSDRGVTEAFF. The CDR3 DNA sequence: TGTGCCAGTAGTGATCGGGGCGTCACTGAAGCTTTCTTT. The chain is built from TRBV19 and TRBJ1-1; D possibly corresponds to TRBD1 (5 bases). The CDR3 loop spans 13 amino acids. The V gene's germline CDR1 is LNHDA and CDR2 SQIVND (reference sequence). V was trimmed by 5 bases and J by 4 bases, leaving 11 bases between them.

Notes on this clonotype: This may be a read error, as it is one base from a much larger clone. The V gene is TRBV5-6, the J gene TRBJ2-5; TRBD1 might be the D (6 bases). Trimming shortened V by 6 bases and J by 5 bases, and 23 bases separated the two germline ends. The V gene's germline CDR1 is SGHDT and CDR2 YYEEEE. This CDR3 is 16 amino acids long. The CDR3 here is CASNPGQSKPLETQYF. The CDR3 DNA sequence: TGTGCCAGCAACCCCGGACAGTCTAAACCGTTGGAGACCCAGTACTTC. The variable domain in full, completed from reference TRBV5-6 and TRBJ2-5, reads DAGVTQSPTHLIKTRGQQVTLRCSPKSGHDTVSWYQQALGQGPQFIFQYYEEEERQRGNFPDRFSGHQFPNYSSELNVNALLLGDSALYLCASNPGQSKPLETQYFGPGTRLLVL.

This clonotype was seen ten or more times. V usage is TRBV5-1 and J usage is TRBJ1-2; no definite D call. Trimming cost V 0 bases and J 3 bases, with 6 bases left between them. The length of the CDR3 is 13 residues. The V gene's germline CDR1 is SGHRS and CDR2 YFSETQ. The DNA of the CDR3 is TGCGCCAGCAGCTTGGTACCAGACTATGGCTACACCTTC. Translating gives CASSLVPDYGYTF.

As concerns this clonotype: One end of the junction does not line up with germline, which may come from a read error. The chain has TRBV13 and TRBJ1-1; no reliable D call. The CDR3 is 14 residues long. CDR1 and CDR2 from the germline V gene are PRHDT and FYEKMQ (reference sequence). CDR3 loop: CASSLEGMKTEAFF. Written as DNA, the CDR3 is TGTGCCAGCAGCTTAGAGGGAATGAAAACTGAAGCTTTCTTT.

This clonotype was detected only a few times. This chain joins TRBV9 and TRBJ1-1, with D tentatively TRBD1 (5 bases). CDR1 and CDR2 (germline): SGDLS, YYNGEE. V lost 2 bases, J lost 5 bases, and 13 bases lay in between. The CDR3 is 14 amino acids. The CDR3 here is CASSVQDWGTEAFF. The CDR3 coding sequence is TGTGCCAGCAGCGTCCAGGATTGGGGGACTGAAGCTTTCTTT.

In this sample, this clonotype turned up many times. The chain joins TRBV29-1 to TRBJ2-3; D tentatively fits TRBD1 or TRBD2 (6 bases each). The V and J ends lost 3 bases and 0 bases respectively, with 16 bases between them. Germline V gene sequence: CDR1 SQVTM, CDR2 ANQGSEA. The CDR3 loop spans 16 amino acids. The CDR3, as DNA: TGCAGCGTTGACTCCCCCGGGGGCGGGAGCACAGATACGCAGTATTTT. Residues: CSVDSPGGGSTDTQYF.

J is TRBJ2-3 and V is TRBV25-1, with D perhaps being TRBD1 or TRBD2 (5 bases each). This CDR3 region has 14 residues. CDR1 is MGHDK, CDR2 SYGVNS, per germline. V gave up 11 bases and J gave up 2 bases, with 17 bases separating them. The CDR3 region has the DNA TGTGCCCAGCCCCGGGACGGATTCACAGATACGCAGTATTTT. It specifies CAQPRDGFTDTQYF.

The chain joins TRBV4-3 to TRBJ2-7, with TRBD2 matching over 7 bases. V lost 2 bases and J lost 3; bases outside the gene matches: 7. Germline values: CDR1 LGHNA, CDR2 YSLEER. This CDR3 is 15 amino acids long. CDR3: CASSQRREPLYEQYF. DNA for the CDR3: TGCGCCAGCAGCCAAAGGCGGGAGCCCCTCTACGAGCAGTACTTC.

In this sample, this clonotype turned up a few times. The rearrangement joins TRBV10-3 to TRBJ1-2, with D possibly TRBD1 on 6 matching bases. The CDR3 runs to 17 residues. Germline CDR1 ENHRY, CDR2 SYGVKD. V gave up 0 bases and J gave up 4 bases, with 18 bases separating them. The CDR3 reads CAISESKAAGGFYGYTF. CDR3 DNA sequence: TGTGCCATCAGTGAGTCGAAGGCCGCTGGGGGCTTCTATGGCTACACCTTC.

This clonotype was found many times. This chain links TRBV4-3 with TRBJ2-1; 12 positions match TRBD2. Germline CDR1 and CDR2: LGHNA and YSLEER. The CDR3 contains 17 residues. With V trimmed by 0 bases and J by 7 bases, 7 bases remained unmatched. CDR3 protein: CASSQELTSGRGNEQFF. As DNA, the CDR3 is TGCGCCAGCAGCCAAGAATTGACTAGCGGGAGAGGTAATGAGCAGTTCTTC.

With respect to this clonotype: A read error is possible here, since a much larger clone lies one base away. The chain couples TRBV11-1 to TRBJ2-3, with 13 bases identical to TRBD2. Germline V lookup: CDR1 SGHAT, CDR2 FQDESV (reference sequence). The junction had 12 bases not matched to a gene; V was cut back by 5 bases and J by 1 base. The CDR3 covers 19 residues. In DNA form, the CDR3 reads TGTGCCAGCAGCAAGGGACTAGCGGGGAATCCCCTCCGCACAGATACGCAGTATTTT. It is translated as CASSKGLAGNPLRTDTQYF. The entire variable domain, with the rest obtained from reference TRBV11-1 and TRBJ2-3, is as follows: EAEVAQSPRYKITEKSQAVAFWCDPISGHATLYWYRQILGQGPELLVQFQDESVVDDSQLPKDRFSAERLKGVDSTLKIQPAELGDSAMYLCASSKGLAGNPLRTDTQYFGPGTRLTVL.

This clonotype occurred a few times. The chain is built from TRBV7-9 and TRBJ2-2; possibly TRBD1 for D (6 bases). This CDR3 comprises 17 residues. Germline V gene sequence: CDR1 SEHNR, CDR2 FQNEAQ (reference sequence). V lost 1 base, J lost 0 bases, and 12 bases lay in between. The CDR3 spells CASSLGFAGANTGELFF. The CDR3 nucleotides read TGTGCCAGCAGCTTAGGGTTCGCAGGGGCGAACACCGGGGAGCTGTTTTTT.

This clonotype was recorded at least ten times. J is TRBJ2-7 and V is TRBV7-9; TRBD2 might be the D (6 bases). Germline V gene lookup returns CDR1 SEHNR and CDR2 FQNEAQ (reference sequence). V gave up 3 bases and J gave up 3 bases, with 15 bases separating them. The CDR3 runs 15 residues. Here the CDR3 reads CASSFLTGVHYEQYF. The CDR3 nucleotides read TGTGCCAGCAGCTTCCTTACGGGAGTCCACTACGAGCAGTACTTC. The entire variable domain, with the rest obtained from reference TRBV7-9 and TRBJ2-7, is as follows: DTGVSQNPRHKITKRGQNVTFRCDPISEHNRLYWYRQTLGQGPEFLTYFQNEAQLEKSRLLSDRFSAERPKGSFSTLEIQRTEQGDSAMYLCASSFLTGVHYEQYFGPGTRLTVT.

V gene TRBV19 combines with J gene TRBJ2-4; no clear D. Germline lookup yields CDR1 LNHDA and CDR2 SQIVND (reference sequence). Trimming took 6 bases from V and 0 from J, leaving 9 bases between them. This CDR3 has 14 amino acids. CDR3 sequence: CASSPYLAKNIQYF. The CDR3 coding sequence is TGTGCCAGTAGCCCCTATTTAGCCAAAAACATTCAGTACTTC.

The sample holds many counts of this clonotype. The genes are TRBV7-9 and TRBJ1-2; D call uncertain. Trimming cost V 1 base and J 4 bases, with 7 bases left between them. The length of the CDR3 is 13 residues. CDR1 is SEHNR and CDR2 is FQNEAQ in the germline V gene (reference sequence). This CDR3 reads CASSLDGSYGYTF. As DNA, the CDR3 is TGTGCCAGCAGCTTAGACGGCAGCTATGGCTACACCTTC.

This clonotype was counted at least ten times. V usage is TRBV29-1 and J usage is TRBJ2-5; weak D call: TRBD2 (6 bases). CDR3 length: 13 amino acids. Germline assignment: CDR1 SQVTM and CDR2 ANQGSEA. Trimming pared 7 bases from V and 5 bases from J, leaving 17 bases between. CDR3 in DNA: TGCAGCGCTCGGGACTCCGGGCTGGAGACCCAGTACTTC. This gives the protein CSARDSGLETQYF.

This clonotype was counted at least ten times. The chain is built from TRBV24-1 and TRBJ1-2; tentative D call: TRBD1 (6 bases). This CDR3 has 13 amino acids. Germline loops: CDR1 KGHDR, CDR2 SFDVKD. Between the trimmed V and J ends, which lost 4 bases and 4 bases, there was a span of 9 bases. The CDR3 here is CATSEGQTYGYTF. CDR3 coding DNA: TGTGCCACCAGTGAAGGACAGACCTATGGCTACACCTTC.

This clonotype was counted a few times. The chain combines TRBV5-4 with TRBJ2-1; D is possibly TRBD1 (6 bases). This CDR3 is built from 15 residues. V lost 5 bases and J lost 9, with 21 bases in between. The germline gives CDR1 SGHNT, CDR2 YYREEE (reference sequence). The CDR3 loop is CASSPWTALGSEQFF. The CDR3 region has the DNA TGTGCCAGCAGTCCCTGGACAGCCCTCGGAAGTGAGCAGTTCTTC.

The gene calls are TRBV5-1 and TRBJ2-3; D is undetermined. The V end lost 5 bases, the J end lost 2 bases, and 12 bases lay between the germline ends. The CDR3 consists of 14 residues. CDR1 and CDR2 (germline): SGHRS, YFSETQ. As DNA, the CDR3 is TGCGCCAGCAGGAACCCGACGATCACAGATACGCAGTATTTT. This encodes CASRNPTITDTQYF.

This clonotype showed up just a few times. V is TRBV7-9 and J is TRBJ1-4, with D unclear. CDR3 length: 17 residues. Germline lookup yields CDR1 SEHNR and CDR2 FQNEAQ (reference sequence). The V end lost 1 base, the J end lost 0 bases, and 12 bases lay between the germline ends. The CDR3: CASSLVMAGPTNEKLFF. The DNA for the CDR3 is TGTGCCAGCAGCTTAGTCATGGCAGGACCAACTAATGAAAAACTGTTTTTT.

This chain uses TRBV20-1 with TRBJ2-1, with a weak D call TRBD2 (6 bases). CDR3 length: 16 residues. CDR1 DFQATT and CDR2 SNEGSKA come from the germline V gene (reference sequence). The DNA for the CDR3 is TGCAGCGTAACGACTTCGACGGCGGGGTCCTACAATGAGCAGTTCTTC. Translation gives CSVTTSTAGSYNEQFF.

The rearrangement joins TRBV12-3 or TRBV12-4 to TRBJ2-7, with a weak D call TRBD2 (5 bases). The V end lost 5 bases, the J end lost 2 bases, and 19 bases lay between the germline ends. CDR3 length: 16 residues. CDR3 nucleotides: TGTGCCAGCAGTCTCGGAGGACCGGTGGCAACCTACGAGCAGTACTTC. The encoded protein is CASSLGGPVATYEQYF.

This clonotype has at least ten counts. The rearrangement links TRBV4-2 to TRBJ1-5, with D hard to call. This CDR3 comprises 20 residues. Germline CDR1 reads LGHNA; CDR2 reads YNFKEQ. Between the trimmed V and J ends, which lost 0 bases and 1 base, there was a span of 22 bases. The CDR3 region is CASSQDGPRQIETSNQPQHF. In DNA, the CDR3 is TGTGCCAGCAGCCAAGATGGTCCTCGGCAGATTGAGACAAGCAATCAGCCCCAGCATTTT.

This clonotype was counted only a few times. The chain uses TRBV11-2 and TRBJ2-3; 10 bases match TRBD1. The CDR3 contains 15 residues. With V trimmed by 5 bases and J by 5 bases, 7 bases remained unmatched. Germline loops: CDR1 SGHAT, CDR2 FQNNGV. For the CDR3, the DNA is TGTGCCAGCAGCCCAGGGACAGGGGCGATAGATACGCAGTATTTT. It specifies CASSPGTGAIDTQYF.

This clonotype was recorded a few times. The chain combines TRBV6-5 with TRBJ1-1; 8 bases are a match to TRBD1. With V trimmed by 4 bases and J by 5 bases, 9 bases remained unmatched. The CDR3 consists of 15 residues. Germline assignment: CDR1 MNHEY and CDR2 SVGAGI. CDR3 protein: CASSSPQGGYTEAFF. CDR3 in DNA: TGTGCCAGCAGTTCGCCACAGGGGGGATATACTGAAGCTTTCTTT.

This clonotype was seen repeatedly, ten times or more. V usage is TRBV20-1 and J usage is TRBJ2-3; D gene uncertain. Germline V gives CDR1 DFQATT, CDR2 SNEGSKA (reference sequence). V gave up 6 bases and J gave up 4 bases, with 5 bases separating them. This CDR3 has 10 amino acids. CDR3 in amino acids: CSALADTQYF. The CDR3 nucleotides are TGCAGTGCCCTCGCAGATACGCAGTATTTT.

This clonotype was seen only a few times. This sequence joins TRBV15 and TRBJ1-2; D is undetermined. Trimming took 0 bases from V and 6 from J, leaving 8 bases between them. Germline CDR1 reads LNHNV; CDR2 reads YYDKDF (reference sequence). This CDR3 has 13 amino acids. The CDR3 loop reads CATSRENGNGYTF. DNA of the CDR3: TGTGCCACCAGCAGAGAAAATGGAAATGGCTACACCTTC.